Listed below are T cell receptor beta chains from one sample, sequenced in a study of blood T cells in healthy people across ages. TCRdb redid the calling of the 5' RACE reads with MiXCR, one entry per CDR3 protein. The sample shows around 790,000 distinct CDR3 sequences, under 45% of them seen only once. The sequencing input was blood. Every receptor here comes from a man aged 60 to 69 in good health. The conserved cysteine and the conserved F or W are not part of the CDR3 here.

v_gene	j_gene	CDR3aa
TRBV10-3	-	AIGGGGTETQY
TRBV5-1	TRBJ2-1	ASSVQGTVNEQF
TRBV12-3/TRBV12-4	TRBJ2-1	ASSYERFRGDESNEQF
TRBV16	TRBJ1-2	ASSQGRSNYGYT
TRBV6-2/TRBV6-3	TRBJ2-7	ASQKNYEQY
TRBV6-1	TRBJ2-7	ASRGKGSYEQY
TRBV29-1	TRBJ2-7	SVGGGTARRSSYEQY
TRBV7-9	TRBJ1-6	ASSLAEGQAFIRSPLH
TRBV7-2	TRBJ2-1	ASSPDGGKQF
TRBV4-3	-	ASSAASGVDNEQY
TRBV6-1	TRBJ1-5	ASSGLGGQPQH
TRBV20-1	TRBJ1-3	SARDSRLRSGNTIY
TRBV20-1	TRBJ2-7	SARDREGSGVIYEQY
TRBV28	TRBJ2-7	ASSLARAEQY
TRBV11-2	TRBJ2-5	ASSLVGFGGTQY
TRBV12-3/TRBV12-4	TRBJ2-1	ASSRQGGAYNEQF
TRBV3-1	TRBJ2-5	ASRRAGGKTQY
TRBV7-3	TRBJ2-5	ASSLHGTGQETQY
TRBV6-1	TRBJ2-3	ASGREPTADTQY
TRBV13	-	ASSLGRGQGAYEQY
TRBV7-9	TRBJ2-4	ASSDGGRGGQNIQY
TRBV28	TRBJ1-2	ASSLGGSLDYGYT
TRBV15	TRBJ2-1	ATSRISLDEQF
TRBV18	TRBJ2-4	ASSPQPGEQY
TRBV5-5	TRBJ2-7	ASSLMGAAYEQY
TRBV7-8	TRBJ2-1	ASSSLPGGGVDRNEQF
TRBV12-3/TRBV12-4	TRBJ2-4	ASSLVGQSKNIQY
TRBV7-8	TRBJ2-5	ASSPWTGGARQETQY
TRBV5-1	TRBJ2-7	ASSSAGGQTSYEQY
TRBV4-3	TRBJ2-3	ASSQDGAGVSTDTQY
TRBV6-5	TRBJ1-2	ASSYSGSVYGYT
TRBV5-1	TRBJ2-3	ASSLAESTDTQY
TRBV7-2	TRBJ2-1	ASSTYSNQQF
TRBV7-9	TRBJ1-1	ASSLVSGTAF
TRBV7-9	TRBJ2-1	ASRPGTANEQF
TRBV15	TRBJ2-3	ATSRDLNTDTQY
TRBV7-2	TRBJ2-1	ASSPPPGGKEQF
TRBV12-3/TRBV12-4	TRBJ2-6	ASTPGGGANVLT
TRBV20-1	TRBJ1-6	SARPGQGSDSPLH
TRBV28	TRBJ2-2	ASTWGGGRNTGELF
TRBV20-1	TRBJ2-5	SAPTGRERETQY